This TCR beta chain is drawn from a study of T cells after yellow fever vaccination. TCRdb recomputed calls from the 5' RACE reads with MiXCR, one row per CDR3 protein. The data contain some 560,000 distinct CDR3 sequences, around a sixth of them singletons. Overall study results and limits: Most clones from primary vaccination resurfaced after the booster (around 95% CD4, 70% to 90% CD8). The secondary response was weaker, and its peak arrived faster, on day 5 versus 15.

About this clonotype: No antigen is known for it.

Germline values: CDR1 KGHSH, CDR2 LQKENI. Trimming stripped 3 bases from V and 2 bases from J, with 7 bases between. This CDR3 region has 13 residues. The specimen was PBMCs, collected less than 6 days after the first yellow fever vaccination. The chain uses TRBV18 and TRBJ2-5; unclear D gene. This receptor was identified in a man aged 18 to 30 who received the YFV17D yellow fever vaccine. The CDR3 here is CASSPPPQETQYF. CDR3 nucleotide sequence: TGTGCCAGCTCACCGCCTCCTCAAGAGACCCAGTACTTC.